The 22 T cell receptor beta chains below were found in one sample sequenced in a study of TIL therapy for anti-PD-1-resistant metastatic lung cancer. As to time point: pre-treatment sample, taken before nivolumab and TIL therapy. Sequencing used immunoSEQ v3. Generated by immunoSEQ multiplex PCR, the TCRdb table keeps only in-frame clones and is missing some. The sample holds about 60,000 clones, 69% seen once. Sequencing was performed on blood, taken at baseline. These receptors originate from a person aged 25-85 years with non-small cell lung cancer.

This CDR3 is CASNSRGQNDEQYF. DNA for the CDR3: TGTGCCAGCAACTCCAGGGGGCAGAACGACGAGCAGTACTTC. The gene calls are TRBV7-9 and TRBJ2-7; 8 nucleotides align to TRBD1. Germline V gives CDR1 SEHNR, CDR2 FQNEAQ (reference sequence). The CDR3 is 14 residues long. V trimming: 7 bases; J trimming: 5 bases; junction bases outside the gene matches: 10.

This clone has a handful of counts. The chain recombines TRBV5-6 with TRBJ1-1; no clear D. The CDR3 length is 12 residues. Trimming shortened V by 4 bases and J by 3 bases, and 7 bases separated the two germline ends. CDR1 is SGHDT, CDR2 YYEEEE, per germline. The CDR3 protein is CASSQDYTEAFF. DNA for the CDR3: TGTGCCAGCAGCCAAGATTACACTGAAGCTTTCTTT. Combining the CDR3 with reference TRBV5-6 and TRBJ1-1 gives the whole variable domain DAGVTQSPTHLIKTRGQQVTLRCSPKSGHDTVSWYQQALGQGPQFIFQYYEEEERQRGNFPDRFSGHQFPNYSSELNVNALLLGDSALYLCASSQDYTEAFFGQGTRLTVV.

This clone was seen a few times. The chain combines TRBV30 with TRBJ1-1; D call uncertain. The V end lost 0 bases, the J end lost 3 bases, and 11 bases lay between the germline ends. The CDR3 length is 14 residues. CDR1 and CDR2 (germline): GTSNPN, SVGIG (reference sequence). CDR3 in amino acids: CAWSVAGRDTEAFF. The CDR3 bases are TGTGCCTGGAGTGTAGCAGGTCGGGACACTGAAGCTTTCTTT.

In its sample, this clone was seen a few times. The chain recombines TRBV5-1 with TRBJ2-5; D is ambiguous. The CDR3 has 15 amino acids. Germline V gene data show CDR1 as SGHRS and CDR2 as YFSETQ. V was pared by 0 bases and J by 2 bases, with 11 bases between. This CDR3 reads CASSLATAEQETQYF. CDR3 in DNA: TGCGCCAGCAGCTTGGCGACGGCGGAGCAAGAGACCCAGTACTTC.

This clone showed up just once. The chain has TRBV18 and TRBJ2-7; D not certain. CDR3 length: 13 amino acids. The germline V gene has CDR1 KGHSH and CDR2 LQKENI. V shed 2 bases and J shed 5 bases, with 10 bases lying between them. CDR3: CASSPGLPDEQYF. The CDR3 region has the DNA TGTGCCAGCTCACCAGGGCTTCCCGACGAGCAGTACTTC.

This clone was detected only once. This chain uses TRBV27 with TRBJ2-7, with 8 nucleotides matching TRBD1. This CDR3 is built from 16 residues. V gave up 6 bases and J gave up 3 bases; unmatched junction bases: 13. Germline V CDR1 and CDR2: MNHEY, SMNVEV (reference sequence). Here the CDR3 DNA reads TGTGCCAGCAGCCAGGGGGCGATTCTCCTAGGCTACGAGCAGTACTTC. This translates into CASSQGAILLGYEQYF.

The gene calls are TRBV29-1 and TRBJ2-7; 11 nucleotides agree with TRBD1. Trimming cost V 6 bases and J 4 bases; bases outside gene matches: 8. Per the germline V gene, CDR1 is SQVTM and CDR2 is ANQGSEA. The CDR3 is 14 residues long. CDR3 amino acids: CSVTGTGGLYEQYF. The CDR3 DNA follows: TGCAGCGTCACCGGGACAGGGGGTTTGTACGAGCAGTACTTC.

The CDR3 DNA is TGTGCCAGCAGCCCCGGCCCGGGACAGGAGAAAGAGACCCAGTACTTC. Residues: CASSPGPGQEKETQYF. The genes are TRBV7-9 and TRBJ2-5; 8 bases line up with TRBD1. Germline V CDR1 and CDR2: SEHNR, FQNEAQ (reference sequence). J lost 3 bases, V lost 5 bases, and 11 bases had no gene match. The CDR3 consists of 16 residues.

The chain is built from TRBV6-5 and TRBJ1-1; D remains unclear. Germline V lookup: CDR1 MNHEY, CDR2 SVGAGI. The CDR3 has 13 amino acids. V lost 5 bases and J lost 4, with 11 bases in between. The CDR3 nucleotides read TGTGCCAGCAGTCTAGACCGAGGCACTGAAGCTTTCTTT. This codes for CASSLDRGTEAFF.

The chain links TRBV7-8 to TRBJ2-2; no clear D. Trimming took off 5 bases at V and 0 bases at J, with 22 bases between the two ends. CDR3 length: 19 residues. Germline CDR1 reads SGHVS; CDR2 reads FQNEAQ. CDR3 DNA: TGTGCCAGCAGCCCCCGGACCGGACCCAATTCGCCGAACACCGGGGAGCTGTTTTTT. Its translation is CASSPRTGPNSPNTGELFF.

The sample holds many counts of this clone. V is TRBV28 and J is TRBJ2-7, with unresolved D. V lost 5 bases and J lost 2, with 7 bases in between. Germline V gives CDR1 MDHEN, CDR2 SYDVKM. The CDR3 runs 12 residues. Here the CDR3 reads CASSPGTYEQYF. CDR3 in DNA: TGTGCCAGCAGTCCGGGCACCTACGAGCAGTACTTC.

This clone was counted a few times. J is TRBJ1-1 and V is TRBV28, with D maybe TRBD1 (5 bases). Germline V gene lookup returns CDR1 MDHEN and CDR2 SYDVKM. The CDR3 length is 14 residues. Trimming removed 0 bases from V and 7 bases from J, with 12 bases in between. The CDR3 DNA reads TGTGCCAGCAGTTTATGGGGGGGAACAATTGAAGCTTTCTTT. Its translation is CASSLWGGTIEAFF. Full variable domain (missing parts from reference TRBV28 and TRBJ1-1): DVKVTQSSRYLVKRTGEKVFLECVQDMDHENMFWYRQDPGLGLRLIYFSYDVKMKEKGDIPEGYSVSREKKERFSLILESASTNQTSMYLCASSLWGGTIEAFFGQGTRLTVV.

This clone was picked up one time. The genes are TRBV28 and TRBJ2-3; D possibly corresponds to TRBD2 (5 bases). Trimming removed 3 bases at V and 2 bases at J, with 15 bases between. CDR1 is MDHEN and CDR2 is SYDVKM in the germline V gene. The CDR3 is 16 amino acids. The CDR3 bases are TGTGCCAGCAGTTTCTCCGGAGGAGGCCTCACAGATACGCAGTATTTT. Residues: CASSFSGGGLTDTQYF.

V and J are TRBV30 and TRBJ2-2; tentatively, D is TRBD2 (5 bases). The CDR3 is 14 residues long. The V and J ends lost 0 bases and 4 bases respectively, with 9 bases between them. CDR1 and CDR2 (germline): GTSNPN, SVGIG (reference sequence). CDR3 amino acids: CAWSVLAGTGELFF. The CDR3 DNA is TGTGCCTGGAGTGTACTGGCGGGCACCGGGGAGCTGTTTTTT.

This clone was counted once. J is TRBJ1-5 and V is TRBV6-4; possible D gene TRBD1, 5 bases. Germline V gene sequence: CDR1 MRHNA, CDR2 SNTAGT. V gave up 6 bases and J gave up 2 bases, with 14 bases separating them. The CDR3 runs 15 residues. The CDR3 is CASSPDSSRNQPQHF. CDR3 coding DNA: TGTGCCAGCAGCCCTGACAGTTCCCGCAATCAGCCCCAGCATTTT.

CDR3 residues: CSVGASSYNEQFF. DNA of the CDR3: TGCAGCGTGGGAGCCAGCTCCTACAATGAGCAGTTCTTC. This chain links TRBV29-1 with TRBJ2-1, with D maybe TRBD2 (5 bases). CDR1 and CDR2 from the germline V gene are SQVTM and ANQGSEA. Trimming took off 6 bases at V and 0 bases at J, with 9 bases between the two ends. This CDR3 comprises 13 residues.

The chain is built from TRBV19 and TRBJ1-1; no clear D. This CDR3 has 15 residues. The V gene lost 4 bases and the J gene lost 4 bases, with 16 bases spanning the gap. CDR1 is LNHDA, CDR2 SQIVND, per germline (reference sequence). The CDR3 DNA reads TGTGCCAGTAGTACCCATCTGGGATTGAGCACTGAAGCTTTCTTT. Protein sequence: CASSTHLGLSTEAFF. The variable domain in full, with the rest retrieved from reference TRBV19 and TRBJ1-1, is DGGITQSPKYLFRKEGQNVTLSCEQNLNHDAMYWYRQDPGQGLRLIYYSQIVNDFQKGDIAEGYSVSREKKESFPLTVTSAQKNPTAFYLCASSTHLGLSTEAFFGQGTRLTVV.

As DNA, the CDR3 is TGTGCCAGCAGCGTAGCAGGCGGCGACTATGGCTACACCTTC. Translation gives CASSVAGGDYGYTF. The rearrangement joins TRBV9 to TRBJ1-2; D unclear. This CDR3 spans 14 amino acids. Per germline, CDR1 SGDLS and CDR2 YYNGEE. V was shortened by 0 bases and J by 3 bases, with 9 bases between the two germline ends.

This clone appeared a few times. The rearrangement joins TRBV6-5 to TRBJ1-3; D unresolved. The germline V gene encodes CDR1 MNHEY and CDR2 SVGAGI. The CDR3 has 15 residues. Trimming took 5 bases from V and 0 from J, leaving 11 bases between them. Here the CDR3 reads CASSRHTDSGNTIYF. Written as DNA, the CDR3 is TGTGCCAGCAGTCGACATACAGACTCTGGAAACACCATATATTTT.

In nucleotides, the CDR3 is TGTGCCAGCTCACCAAGTGGCTCACTGGAGGGAAACACCATATATTTT. Protein sequence: CASSPSGSLEGNTIYF. V gene TRBV18 combines with J gene TRBJ1-3; no clear D gene. This CDR3 contains 16 residues. Germline CDR1 KGHSH, CDR2 LQKENI. Trimming removed 2 bases at V and 4 bases at J, with 15 bases between.

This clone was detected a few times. The CDR3 DNA reads as TGCGCCAGCAGTACGAGGGGGCAGAACACTGAAGCTTTCTTT. It yields the protein CASSTRGQNTEAFF. This chain connects TRBV5-1 to TRBJ1-1; TRBD1 aligns across 7 bases. Unmatched junction bases numbered 5, after V lost 5 bases and J lost 1 base. The CDR3 length is 14 residues. From germline, CDR1 is SGHRS and CDR2 YFSETQ.

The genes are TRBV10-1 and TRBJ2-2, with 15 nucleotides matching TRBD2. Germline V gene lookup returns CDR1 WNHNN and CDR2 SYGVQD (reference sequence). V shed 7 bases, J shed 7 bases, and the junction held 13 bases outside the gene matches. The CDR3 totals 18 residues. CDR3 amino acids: CASICGLAGGPKFGELFF. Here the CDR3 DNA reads TGCGCCAGCATCTGTGGACTAGCGGGGGGGCCGAAGTTCGGGGAGCTGTTTTTT.